The source of this TCR beta chain is a study of response to subunit inactivated influenza vaccine. There are 16 residues in the CDR3. With 2 bases removed from V and 1 base from J, the gap between germline ends came to 13 bases. Germline CDR1 reads KGHSH; CDR2 reads LQKENI. MiXCR, applied by TCRdb to the RT-PCR reads, yields one record per CDR3 protein. The sample records some 500,000 distinct CDR3 sequences, about 25% being singletons. The gene calls are TRBV18 and TRBJ2-3; D is ambiguous. The clonotype originates from a man in his forties or fifties who received an inactivated influenza vaccine. This sample comprised CD4+ T cells sorted from PBMCs, obtained around 5 days after vaccination. The CDR3 region is CASSPANLPGTDTQYF. The CDR3, as DNA: TGTGCCAGCTCACCAGCGAACCTTCCAGGCACAGATACGCAGTATTTT.